This TCR beta chain was captured by sequencing in a study of control samples from healthy donors and cancer patients. The data were produced by immunoSEQ multiplex PCR, yet TCRdb's version contains in-frame clones alone and is incomplete. Among about 44,000 clones, around 70% were seen once, and the ten largest hold under 20%. By share, this clone counts as medium-sized (0.01 to 0.1%). Germline CDR1 reads MNHEY; CDR2 reads SMNVEV (reference sequence). The CDR3 consists of 13 residues. V was trimmed by 4 bases and J by 7 bases, leaving 10 bases between them. This TCR was sampled from a male donor with melanoma. Sample: formalin-fixed, paraffin-embedded tissue. The rearrangement uses TRBV27 and TRBJ2-2, with D tentatively TRBD1 or TRBD2 (5 bases each). The CDR3 region is CASSWTGGGELFF. The CDR3 coding sequence is TGTGCCAGCAGTTGGACTGGGGGCGGGGAGCTGTTTTTT.